This TCR beta chain was obtained from a study of tumor-infiltrating lymphocytes in primary liver carcinoma. On this clonotype itself: Its target is not known. This CDR3 fails to terminate in the conserved phenylalanine or tryptophan, so it likely reflects a read error.

The source of the blood RNA was unsorted whole blood, and germline DNA was extracted as well. Preoperatively, peripheral blood was drawn, four milliliters in total. The study's findings and limits: Tumor-adjacent and tumor-blood pairs showed less overlap than tumor region pairs.

TCR beta cDNA was reverse-transcribed from 500 to 550 ng of total RNA. The reaction used a constant-region primer and ProtoScript II reverse transcriptase. Three-round nested multiplex PCR performed with slightly modified ARM-PCR produced the TCR beta libraries. The first two PCR rounds used TRBV1-TRBV30 forward primers with a C-beta reverse primer, nine to eleven cycles each. TCRdb fed the multiplex PCR reads into MiXCR, producing one record per CDR3 protein. The data hold almost 200,000 distinct CDR3 sequences, with approximately 65% observed a single time. The germline V and J ends were trimmed by 0 bases and 3 bases, with 14 bases remaining between them. CDR1 is GTSNPN and CDR2 is SVGIG in the germline V gene (reference sequence). CDR3 length: 15 residues.

Sequenced material: peripheral blood. The chain uses TRBV30 and TRBJ1-2, with D tentatively TRBD1 (5 bases). The receptor was derived from a woman between 55 and 75 years old with primary liver carcinoma and hepatitis B virus infection. CDR3 bases: TGTGCCTGGAGTGTACCATGGTCAGGGCACTATGGCTACACCTCC. Encoded protein: CAWSVPWSGHYGYTS.